This T cell receptor beta chain was sequenced for a study of molecular identifiers for immune sequencing clone quantification (dated by TCRdb to the late 2010s). At the level of the whole study: For a replicate experiment, RNA from roughly 20,000 or 100,000 naive CD8 T cells was divided into five aliquots, and four of the five aliquots were sequenced. The study was a methods study using CD8 T cells to benchmark molecular-identifier clustering-based TCR repertoire sequencing (MIDCIRS) and TCR RNA copy counting. General study outcomes and caveats: Modeling indicated approximately 2.7 TCR RNA copies recovered per cell, compared with about 10 by digital PCR, which implies a capture efficiency of around 30%. The naive libraries included spiked-in Jurkat TCR RNA (around 9 copies' worth), and this Jurkat TCR RNA is not part of the donor repertoire. In CMV-specific effector cells, clones with more than 20 RNA copies accounted for over 97% of molecules, whereas in naive cells such clones accounted for under 1%. Without barcode sub-clustering, chimeric consensus sequences inflated TCR diversity; chimeras reached as high as 47%. A single cell's worth of spiked-in Jurkat TCR RNA was reported detectable even among 900,000 to 1,000,000 naive CD8 T cells. Highly expanded clone sizes could be underestimated because identical TCR molecules may share a barcode.

This clonotype was seen more than once but under ten times. Which antigen it targets is not known. One base away there is no much larger clone; base qualities are not given. The CDR3 has 18 amino acids, counting the end cysteine and phenylalanine. Here the CDR3 DNA is all that survives: 54 bases in frame from base 1. CDR1 and CDR2 (MNHEY, SMNVEV) derive from the germline V gene (reference sequence). V lost 5 bases and J lost 3 bases, and the count of bases not matched to a germline gene is 16. Libraries of naive CD8 T cells were built from anywhere between roughly 19,000 and 1,000,000 sorted cells, with 10%, 30% or 50% of the purified RNA used. On a BD FACSAria II, naive CD8 T cells were FACS-sorted as CD8+CD4-CCR7+CD45RA+ and collected into RLT Plus buffer. Detection sensitivity was tested by spiking Jurkat RNA equal to 9 to 10 TCR copies' worth into samples containing 20,000-1,000,000 naive CD8 T cells. Enrichment of CD8 T cells was performed with RosetteSep CD8+ T Cell Enrichment Cocktail and Ficoll-Paque, after which ACK red cell lysis was carried out.

The library relied on PCR. The data were produced on an Illumina HiSeq 4000. Bulk TCR libraries were made following a previously described method, with the TCR primers given in Table S5. The Qiagen AllPrep DNA/RNA kit was used to purify total RNA. Before analysis, reads from multiple sequencing runs of the same library were pooled. The authors' pipeline ran thus. Only reads with exact TCR constant sequence were kept, trimmed to 150 nt, and grouped by their 12-nt molecular barcodes. Reads inside each barcode group were sub-clustered using a 15% Levenshtein threshold, and a quality-weighted consensus sequence was constructed for each RNA molecule. Non-functional sequences were excluded, and lower-count sequences lying one edit away from another sequence were also excluded. On the basis of fitting two negative binomial distributions, barcode sub-clusters with fewer than 20% of the maximum read count were discarded. TCRdb itself trimmed the public reads at Q25 with fastp, ran MiXCR and retained productive beta chains. Each record represents a unique CDR3 protein, reported with the most common genes and DNA among its rows. In this record, the V and J calls reflect TCRdb's handling and not the investigators' own analysis. This sample gives about half a million distinct CDR3 sequences in total; about 20% of them show up just once. The biggest ten clones account for 0.7% to 1% of the sample.

The chain is encoded by TRBV27 joined to TRBJ1-1; TRBD1 agrees with 9 junctional bases. The sequenced material came from naive CD8+ T cells from blood, with Jurkat cell RNA spiked in. This sample's cell subset or site label indicates: FACS-sorted CD8+CD4-CCR7+CD45RA+ naive T cells. This TCR was recovered from a human donor in good health. Some libraries in this study had Jurkat cell RNA spiked in. The nucleotides are TGTGCCAGCAGTCCACTCCCCTTACAGGGGGCGCAGGACACTGAAGCTTTCTTT. This gives the protein CASSPLPLQGAQDTEAFF.